The 21 T cell receptor beta chains in this list originate from one sample, sequenced in a study of T cells in Graves' hyperthyroidism and ophthalmopathy. RNA transcripts served as the template for amplifying TCR beta CDR3 regions. A set of HTBI primers served as the primers for a first-round RT-PCR of the TCR CDR3. TCRdb redid the calling of the multiplex PCR reads with MiXCR, one entry per CDR3 protein. Among 250,000 to 300,000 distinct CDR3 sequences, just over 14% were seen once, and the ten largest hold about 14%. The source material was blood. These receptors all come from a woman in her thirties or forties with Graves' hyperthyroidism that later progressed to Graves' ophthalmopathy.

This clonotype came up many times. This chain links TRBV14 with TRBJ1-3; no clear D gene. The CDR3 totals 15 residues. V dropped 2 bases and J dropped 0 bases, with 8 bases sitting between them. Germline V gene lookup returns CDR1 SGHDN and CDR2 FVKESK. Here the CDR3 reads CASSQPLPSGNTIYF. CDR3 DNA: TGTGCCAGCAGCCAACCTCTGCCCTCTGGAAACACCATATATTTT. The whole variable domain, remainder taken from reference TRBV14 and TRBJ1-3, is EAGVTQFPSHSVIEKGQTVTLRCDPISGHDNLYWYRRVMGKEIKFLLHFVKESKQDESGMPNNRFLAERTGGTYSTLKVQPAELEDSGVYFCASSQPLPSGNTIYFGEGSWLTVV.

This clonotype appeared many times. The chain employs TRBV7-2 and TRBJ2-7, with D uncertain. Trimming pared 5 bases from V and 5 bases from J, leaving 10 bases between. There are 12 residues in the CDR3. The germline CDR1 and CDR2 sequences are SGHTA and FQGNSA. This chain's CDR3 is CASSNTYDEQYF. Written as DNA, the CDR3 is TGTGCCAGCAGCAACACGTACGACGAGCAGTACTTC. The variable domain in full, completed from reference TRBV7-2 and TRBJ2-7, reads GAGVSQSPSNKVTEKGKDVELRCDPISGHTALYWYRQSLGQGLEFLIYFQGNSAPDKSGLPSDRFSAERTGGSVSTLTIQRTQQEDSAVYLCASSNTYDEQYFGPGTRLTVT.

This clonotype showed up just a few times. The junction departs from the called germline gene at one end, perhaps through a read error. This rearrangement joins TRBV7-9 to TRBJ2-1, with D tentatively TRBD1 (6 bases). CDR3 size: 21 residues. Germline V gene data show CDR1 as SEHNR and CDR2 as FQNEAQ (reference sequence). The CDR3: CASSRAWDPSVGACSYNEQLF. The CDR3 DNA follows: TGTGCCAGCAGCCGTGCGTGGGACCCGTCGGTGGGGGCCTGCTCCTACAATGAGCAGCTCTTC.

This clonotype was counted many times. The chain combines TRBV2 with TRBJ1-2, with a tentative D call TRBD1 (6 bases). The V end was cut by 7 bases, the J end by 6 bases, with 18 bases between. Germline lookup yields CDR1 SNHLY and CDR2 FYNNEI. The CDR3 spans 14 residues. The CDR3 is CASTIGGGLDGYTF. The CDR3 coding sequence is TGTGCCAGCACCATAGGGGGGGGACTGGATGGCTACACCTTC.

Many counts were recorded for this clonotype. The chain employs TRBV18 and TRBJ2-7; 7 positions match TRBD1. The germline gives CDR1 KGHSH, CDR2 LQKENI. CDR3 length: 15 residues. J gave up 2 bases and V 3 bases, and 7 bases lay outside the gene matches. The CDR3 region is CASSPQTGAPYEQYF. The CDR3 DNA sequence: TGTGCCAGCTCACCTCAAACAGGGGCCCCCTACGAGCAGTACTTC.

This clonotype was seen many times. This chain joins TRBV6-1 and TRBJ2-3, with 7 bases fitting TRBD2. Losses at the gene ends were 6 bases for V and 4 bases for J; bases not matched to a gene: 10. Per the germline V gene, CDR1 is MNHNS and CDR2 is SASEGT. The CDR3 has 15 amino acids. CDR3 sequence reads: CASSLLSGYADTQYF. As DNA, the CDR3 is TGTGCCAGCAGCTTGCTTAGCGGGTATGCAGATACGCAGTATTTT.

This clonotype was counted at least ten times. CDR3 in amino acids: CSARVRETYEQYF. The CDR3 bases are TGCAGTGCTAGAGTCAGGGAAACCTACGAGCAGTACTTC. This chain links TRBV20-1 with TRBJ2-7; maybe TRBD1 (5 bases). Germline V gene sequence: CDR1 DFQATT, CDR2 SNEGSKA (reference sequence). Deletions cut 1 base from V and 2 bases from J, with 9 bases between. The CDR3 is 13 residues long.

This clonotype was observed a few times. The gene calls are TRBV6-5 and TRBJ2-7; D is undetermined. Germline CDR1 reads MNHEY; CDR2 reads SVGAGI. Trimming left V 2 bases short and J 3 bases short, with 11 bases between. The CDR3 has 14 amino acids. Here the CDR3 DNA reads TGTGCCAGCAGTTACAGTCGGCAGTTCTACGAGCAGTACTTC. Its translation: CASSYSRQFYEQYF.

The gene calls are TRBV6-1 and TRBJ2-1, with TRBD2 matching over 13 bases. This CDR3 region has 16 residues. The V gene end was trimmed by 6 bases and the J gene end by 7 bases; junction bases not matched to a gene: 9. Germline values: CDR1 MNHNS, CDR2 SASEGT. CDR3 sequence: CASSWGLAGTRNEQFF. In DNA, the CDR3 is TGTGCCAGCAGCTGGGGACTAGCGGGAACCAGAAATGAGCAGTTCTTC.

This clonotype was seen repeatedly, ten times or more. This chain joins TRBV30 and TRBJ2-1; D gene unclear. The germline V gene encodes CDR1 GTSNPN and CDR2 SVGIG (reference sequence). The CDR3 length is 14 residues. Trimming stripped 2 bases from V and 2 bases from J, with 10 bases between. CDR3: CAWSFGSPYNEQFF. DNA for the CDR3: TGTGCCTGGAGTTTTGGTAGCCCCTACAATGAGCAGTTCTTC. The variable domain in full, with the rest retrieved from reference TRBV30 and TRBJ2-1, is SQTIHQWPATLVQPVGSPLSLECTVEGTSNPNLYWYRQAAGRGLQLLFYSVGIGQISSEVPQNLSASRPQDRQFILSSKKLLLSDSGFYLCAWSFGSPYNEQFFGPGTRLTVL.

The chain links TRBV2 to TRBJ2-7, with D possibly being TRBD2 (5 bases). CDR1 is SNHLY, CDR2 FYNNEI, per germline. The length of the CDR3 is 19 residues. V dropped 4 bases and J dropped 2 bases, with 27 bases sitting between them. The CDR3 sequence is CASSGPPAGLTWAPYEQYF. CDR3 coding DNA: TGTGCCAGCAGTGGCCCCCCTGCGGGTCTAACGTGGGCCCCCTACGAGCAGTACTTC.

At least ten counts were recorded for this clonotype. V usage is TRBV14 and J usage is TRBJ2-5, with D unresolved. The CDR3 consists of 19 residues. Germline CDR1 is SGHDN and CDR2 is FVKESK. V was shortened by 1 base and J by 2 bases, with 23 bases between the two germline ends. The CDR3: CASSQVNQRLGLLQETQYF. CDR3 sequence (DNA): TGTGCCAGCAGCCAAGTCAACCAACGGCTAGGGCTACTACAAGAGACCCAGTACTTC.

This clonotype was seen repeatedly, ten times or more. V gene TRBV5-5 combines with J gene TRBJ2-7, with 8 bases identical to TRBD1. The V and J ends lost 4 bases and 4 bases, in that order; junction bases with no gene match: 4. The length of the CDR3 is 13 residues. CDR1 is SGHKS, CDR2 YYEKEE, per germline (reference sequence). CDR3 bases: TGTGCCAGCAGCGCCGGGACAGGTTACGAGCAGTACTTC. Its translation: CASSAGTGYEQYF.

This clonotype was detected ten times or more. The chain combines TRBV18 with TRBJ2-7, with 7 bases that match TRBD1. V lost 6 bases and J lost 2; bases outside the gene matches: 7. Germline assignment: CDR1 KGHSH and CDR2 LQKENI. This CDR3 has 14 amino acids. CDR3 sequence: CASSPTGIPYEQYF. The CDR3, as DNA: TGTGCCAGCTCTCCGACAGGGATCCCCTACGAGCAGTACTTC.

Here the CDR3 reads CASKGQMNTEAFF. DNA of the CDR3: TGTGCCAGCAAAGGACAGATGAACACTGAAGCTTTCTTT. This rearrangement joins TRBV2 to TRBJ1-1; perhaps TRBD1 as D (6 bases). The V gene lost 7 bases and the J gene lost 0 bases, with 9 bases spanning the gap. This CDR3 region has 13 residues. Germline V gene data show CDR1 as SNHLY and CDR2 as FYNNEI.

The V gene is TRBV2, the J gene TRBJ2-7; a weak D match, TRBD1 (6 bases). Per the germline V gene, CDR1 is SNHLY and CDR2 is FYNNEI. This CDR3 comprises 14 residues. The V gene lost 6 bases and the J gene lost 0 bases, with 12 bases spanning the gap. DNA of the CDR3: TGTGCCAGCAGGGATCGACAGGTCTCCTACGAGCAGTACTTC. Translation gives CASRDRQVSYEQYF.

This chain connects TRBV20-1 to TRBJ2-7; D is tentatively TRBD1 or TRBD2 (5 bases each). In germline, CDR1 is DFQATT, CDR2 SNEGSKA (reference sequence). The CDR3 totals 14 residues. V was clipped by 3 bases and J by 1 base, with 13 bases between them. CDR3 in DNA: TGCAGTGCTAGGCCCGGGACGGTGTCCTACGAGCAGTACTTC. This gives the protein CSARPGTVSYEQYF.

This clonotype was picked up many times. This chain joins TRBV5-1 and TRBJ2-5; TRBD2 matches 10 bases. Germline V gene sequence: CDR1 SGHRS, CDR2 YFSETQ. V lost 3 bases to trimming and J lost 0 bases; unmatched junction nucleotides: 5. CDR3 length: 16 residues. The CDR3 sequence: CASSWGLAPYQETQYF. The CDR3 DNA sequence: TGCGCCAGCAGCTGGGGACTAGCGCCTTACCAAGAGACCCAGTACTTC.

This clonotype has a count of ten or more. The rearrangement uses TRBV27 and TRBJ1-1; 7 nucleotides agree with TRBD1. CDR3 length equals 13 residues. Germline V gives CDR1 MNHEY, CDR2 SMNVEV (reference sequence). J gave up 7 bases and V 5 bases, and 7 bases lay outside the gene matches. The CDR3 bases are TGTGCCAGCAGTCAGGGACAGCCCTTTGAAGCTTTCTTT. Its protein product is CASSQGQPFEAFF.

This clonotype was recorded at least ten times. The chain employs TRBV28 and TRBJ1-6; D may be TRBD1 (5 bases). The CDR3 is 14 residues long. V was trimmed by 6 bases and J by 4 bases, leaving 10 bases between them. CDR1 MDHEN and CDR2 SYDVKM come from the germline V gene. The CDR3 is CASSRGDYNSPLHF. The CDR3 nucleotides read TGTGCCAGCAGCCGGGGGGATTATAATTCACCCCTCCACTTT.

This chain joins TRBV5-4 and TRBJ2-6; D ambiguous. In germline, CDR1 is SGHNT, CDR2 YYREEE (reference sequence). Trimming stripped 3 bases from V and 0 bases from J, with 4 bases between. This CDR3 has 14 residues. This CDR3 reads CASSYLSGANVLTF. CDR3 bases: TGTGCCAGCAGCTACCTCTCTGGGGCCAACGTCCTGACTTTC.